Ten or more counts support the clone carrying this TCR beta chain. These data are taken from a study of T cells in Graves' hyperthyroidism and ophthalmopathy. Amplified TCR beta CDR3 regions derived from RNA transcripts. The primer set for the first-round RT-PCR of the TCR CDR3 was HTBI. One entry per CDR3 protein, called by TCRdb with MiXCR from the multiplex PCR reads. This table holds about 360,000 distinct CDR3 sequences, roughly 12% found once. The receptor's source is a man in his thirties or forties with Graves' hyperthyroidism that later progressed to Graves' ophthalmopathy. Sequenced input: blood.

CDR3 nucleotide sequence: TGTGCCAGCAGCTTTGGTGGGGCGAATCTTTACAATGAGCAGTTCTTC. Translating gives CASSFGGANLYNEQFF. The chain links TRBV13 to TRBJ2-1; perhaps TRBD1 as D (5 bases). Germline V gene data show CDR1 as PRHDT and CDR2 as FYEKMQ (reference sequence). The CDR3 extends over 16 amino acids. The V gene lost 3 bases and the J gene lost 4 bases, with 16 bases spanning the gap.